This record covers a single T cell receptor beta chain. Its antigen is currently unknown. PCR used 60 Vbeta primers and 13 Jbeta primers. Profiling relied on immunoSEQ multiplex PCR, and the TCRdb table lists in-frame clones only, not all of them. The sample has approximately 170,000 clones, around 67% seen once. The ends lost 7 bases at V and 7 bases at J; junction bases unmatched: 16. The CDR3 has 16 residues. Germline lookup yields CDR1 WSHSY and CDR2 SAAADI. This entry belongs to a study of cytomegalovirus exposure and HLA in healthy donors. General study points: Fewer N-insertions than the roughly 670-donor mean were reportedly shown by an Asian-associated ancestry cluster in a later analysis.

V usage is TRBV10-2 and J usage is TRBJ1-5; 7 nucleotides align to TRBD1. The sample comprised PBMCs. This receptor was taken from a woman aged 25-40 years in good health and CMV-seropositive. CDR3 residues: CASTTGRQGARQPQHF. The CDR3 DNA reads TGCGCCAGCACTACCGGGAGACAGGGAGCGAGGCAGCCCCAGCATTTT.